Below are 22 T cell receptor beta chains sequenced from a single sample in a study of blood T cell repertoires in COVID-19. Data came from immunoSEQ multiplex PCR; TCRdb stores just in-frame clones and leaves some out. The data show roughly 150,000 clones, 77% seen once. Material: peripheral blood. The receptors were sampled from a man between 65 and 85 years old with acute or convalescent COVID-19.

The sample holds one count of this clone. J is TRBJ2-3 and V is TRBV13; 9 bases are a match to TRBD2. Germline V CDR1 and CDR2: PRHDT, FYEKMQ (reference sequence). CDR3 length equals 15 residues. V lost 5 bases and J lost 3; bases outside the gene matches: 6. CDR3 in DNA: TGTGCCAGCAGCCCGCGGGGGGGCGGAACAGATACGCAGTATTTT. Translation: CASSPRGGGTDTQYF.

The chain is built from TRBV11-2 and TRBJ1-1; the match to TRBD1 covers 7 bases. The J segment lost 4 bases and the V segment lost 9 bases, leaving 14 bases of the junction unmatched. This CDR3 is 15 amino acids long. Germline V gene sequence: CDR1 SGHAT, CDR2 FQNNGV. The CDR3 loop is CASTRGIQGRTEAFF. Here the CDR3 DNA reads TGTGCCAGTACAAGAGGAATACAGGGGCGCACTGAAGCTTTCTTT.

This clone has just a few counts. V gene TRBV4-3 combines with J gene TRBJ2-5; D possibly corresponds to TRBD1 (7 bases). The CDR3 loop spans 16 amino acids. Deletions cut 1 base from V and 4 bases from J, with 16 bases between. Germline V gene lookup returns CDR1 LGHNA and CDR2 YSLEER. CDR3 amino acids: CASSQGGVAGGETQYF. CDR3 in DNA: TGCGCCAGCAGCCAAGGCGGGGTCGCAGGGGGAGAGACCCAGTACTTC.

This chain links TRBV28 with TRBJ1-4; TRBD1 matches at 9 bases. Germline trimming cut 4 bases from V and 4 bases from J; bases unmatched to any gene: 1. The CDR3 length is 14 residues. The germline V gene encodes CDR1 MDHEN and CDR2 SYDVKM. DNA for the CDR3: TGTGCCAGCAGTTGGGACAGGGTTAATGAAAAACTGTTTTTT. Amino acids: CASSWDRVNEKLFF.

The chain has TRBV28 and TRBJ2-1, with TRBD1 matching over 8 bases. This CDR3 spans 15 amino acids. J was trimmed by 8 bases and V by 2 bases; bases with no gene match: 8. Per germline, CDR1 MDHEN and CDR2 SYDVKM. CDR3 protein: CASSLGQGFDYEQFF. The CDR3 bases are TGTGCCAGCAGTTTAGGACAGGGTTTTGATTATGAGCAGTTCTTC.

V is TRBV19 and J is TRBJ2-3; TRBD2 aligns across 10 bases. Looked up from germline, CDR1 is LNHDA and CDR2 is SQIVND (reference sequence). The V gene end was trimmed by 4 bases and the J gene end by 5 bases; junction bases not matched to a gene: 9. The length of the CDR3 is 16 residues. DNA for the CDR3: TGTGCCAGTAGTAATCTAGCGGGAGATGAACTAGATACGCAGTATTTT. Protein product: CASSNLAGDELDTQYF.

A word on this clone: One end of the junction does not line up with germline, which may come from a read error. The V and J genes are TRBV7-2 and TRBJ2-7, with a weak D call TRBD2 (6 bases). The CDR3 loop spans 17 amino acids. Germline V gene lookup returns CDR1 SGHTA and CDR2 FQGNSA. CDR3 sequence (DNA): TGTGCCAGCAGCGTAGCTAGCGTCCGAAGTCCCCCCTACGAGCAGTACTTC. Amino acid sequence: CASSVASVRSPPYEQYF.

This clone was seen a few times. The chain employs TRBV24-1 and TRBJ1-4; D remains unclear. Germline-derived CDR1 and CDR2 are KGHDR and SFDVKD. The length of the CDR3 is 16 residues. V lost 3 bases and J lost 8, with 18 bases in between. The CDR3: CATSDAQEGIKEKLFF. In DNA, the CDR3 is TGTGCCACCAGTGATGCCCAGGAGGGCATTAAGGAAAAACTGTTTTTT.

This clone was counted a few times. The chain uses TRBV6-5 and TRBJ1-4; D is undetermined. Germline CDR1 reads MNHEY; CDR2 reads SVGAGI. CDR3 length: 15 amino acids. Trimming cost V 0 bases and J 2 bases, with 7 bases left between them. The CDR3 reads CASSYSPQTNEKLFF. CDR3 DNA sequence: TGTGCCAGCAGTTACTCTCCCCAGACTAATGAAAAACTGTTTTTT.

The CDR3 DNA reads TGTGCCAGCAGCCAAGCGGTGGGGACTAGCGGGATGTTAACAGATACGCAGTATTTT. Translation gives CASSQAVGTSGMLTDTQYF. V usage is TRBV3-1 (or the pseudogene TRBV3-2) and J usage is TRBJ2-3; TRBD2 aligns across 13 bases. The CDR3 contains 19 residues. V lost 1 base to trimming and J lost 3 bases; unmatched junction nucleotides: 10. The germline gives CDR1 LGHDT, CDR2 YNNKEL (reference sequence).

This clone was found a few times. J is TRBJ2-3 and V is TRBV10-2, with 10 bases fitting TRBD2. This CDR3 is built from 17 residues. Unmatched junction bases numbered 11, after V lost 7 bases and J lost 1 base. Germline V CDR1 and CDR2: WSHSY, SAAADI. The CDR3 nucleotides read TGCGCCAGCAATGACCTCCCCGGGACTAGCGGCACAGATACGCAGTATTTT. Translating gives CASNDLPGTSGTDTQYF.

In DNA form, the CDR3 reads TGTGCCAGCAGTCCCGGGCGGGATGGGACTGAAGCTTTCTTT. Amino acids: CASSPGRDGTEAFF. This rearrangement joins TRBV27 to TRBJ1-1; no clear D gene. Germline V gene sequence: CDR1 MNHEY, CDR2 SMNVEV (reference sequence). Trimming stripped 5 bases from V and 5 bases from J, with 15 bases between. This CDR3 comprises 14 residues.

This clone was observed many times. V and J are TRBV7-9 and TRBJ2-7; the D gene is possibly TRBD2 (5 bases). V was pared by 5 bases and J by 4 bases, with 12 bases between. Germline V gene lookup returns CDR1 SEHNR and CDR2 FQNEAQ (reference sequence). The CDR3 extends over 13 amino acids. CDR3 region: CASSPWTGYEQYF. The CDR3 DNA follows: TGTGCCAGCAGCCCTTGGACTGGTTACGAGCAGTACTTC.

V is TRBV3-1 (or the pseudogene TRBV3-2) and J is TRBJ1-2; D may be TRBD1 (6 bases). V was shortened by 0 bases and J by 8 bases, with 16 bases between the two germline ends. CDR1 and CDR2 from the germline V gene are LGHDT and YNNKEL (reference sequence). The CDR3 length is 15 residues. CDR3 in amino acids: CASSQDILTGSGYTF. The CDR3, as DNA: TGTGCCAGCAGCCAAGATATCCTCACAGGGAGCGGCTACACCTTC.

The gene calls are TRBV7-8 and TRBJ2-1; TRBD1 agrees at 11 bases. CDR3 size: 16 residues. J gave up 5 bases and V 4 bases, and 7 bases lay outside the gene matches. CDR1 is SGHVS, CDR2 FQNEAQ, per germline. The CDR3 nucleotides are TGTGCCAGCAGCTCATGGACAGGGGGCTCGGACAATGAGCAGTTCTTC. It yields the protein CASSSWTGGSDNEQFF.

In its sample, this clone was seen many times. The V call is TRBV4-1, the J call TRBJ2-5; 10 nucleotides match TRBD1. The CDR3 covers 19 residues. The germline V gene has CDR1 MGHRA and CDR2 YSYEKL. V trimming: 0 bases; J trimming: 0 bases; junction bases outside the gene matches: 10. In nucleotides, the CDR3 is TGCGCCAGCAGCCAAGAATCTGGGACAGGGGCTATGTACCAAGAGACCCAGTACTTC. This translates into CASSQESGTGAMYQETQYF.

V usage is TRBV27 and J usage is TRBJ2-7; the match to TRBD2 covers 13 bases. The germline gives CDR1 MNHEY, CDR2 SMNVEV (reference sequence). The V gene end was trimmed by 5 bases and the J gene end by 3 bases; junction bases not matched to a gene: 4. This CDR3 is built from 15 residues. The CDR3 DNA reads TGTGCCAGCAGTATAAGACTAGCGGGAGGCTACGAGCAGTACTTC. Encoded protein: CASSIRLAGGYEQYF.

V usage is TRBV7-2 and J usage is TRBJ1-5; 8 nucleotides agree with TRBD1. The CDR3 covers 19 residues. The junction had 15 bases not matched to a gene; V was cut back by 5 bases and J by 0 bases. In germline, CDR1 is SGHTA, CDR2 FQGNSA. This chain's CDR3 is CASSAPGTGGRYSNQPQHF. The CDR3 DNA reads as TGTGCCAGCAGCGCCCCTGGGACAGGTGGCCGGTATAGCAATCAGCCCCAGCATTTT.

The rearrangement uses TRBV7-6 and TRBJ2-7, with 7 bases aligning to TRBD2. V dropped 5 bases and J dropped 6; count of bases not matched to a gene: 7. The CDR3 sequence is 13 residues long. CDR1 is SGHVS, CDR2 FNYEAQ, per germline. The CDR3 sequence is CASSPLGGGEQYF. The CDR3 DNA reads TGTGCCAGCAGCCCTTTGGGCGGGGGCGAGCAGTACTTC.

The genes are TRBV5-4 and TRBJ2-1, with 12 bases lining up with TRBD2. Germline V CDR1 and CDR2: SGHNT, YYREEE (reference sequence). With 3 bases clipped from V and 6 bases from J, the junction kept 4 bases outside the gene matches. The CDR3 loop spans 15 amino acids. CDR3 region: CASSSASGGGNEQFF. The CDR3 DNA reads as TGTGCCAGCAGCTCAGCTAGCGGGGGGGGCAATGAGCAGTTCTTC.

The chain is built from TRBV7-2 and TRBJ2-7, with unresolved D. The CDR3 runs 13 residues. V lost 2 bases, J lost 0 bases, and 5 bases lay in between. Germline CDR1 and CDR2: SGHTA and FQGNSA. The CDR3 reads CASSLFSSYEQYF. The CDR3 DNA sequence: TGTGCCAGCAGCTTATTTAGCTCCTACGAGCAGTACTTC. Full variable domain (outside the CDR3, taken from reference TRBV7-2 and TRBJ2-7): GAGVSQSPSNKVTEKGKDVELRCDPISGHTALYWYRQSLGQGLEFLIYFQGNSAPDKSGLPSDRFSAERTGGSVSTLTIQRTQQEDSAVYLCASSLFSSYEQYFGPGTRLTVT.

V and J are TRBV5-1 and TRBJ2-5; perhaps TRBD2 as D (5 bases). V lost 4 bases and J 3 bases, leaving 13 bases between the germline ends. The CDR3 loop spans 14 amino acids. Per germline, CDR1 SGHRS and CDR2 YFSETQ. CDR3 amino acids: CASSRAGPEETQYF. CDR3 bases: TGCGCCAGCAGCCGGGCGGGCCCAGAAGAGACCCAGTACTTC.